This T cell receptor (beta chain) was retrieved from a study of shared clonotypes between healthy human individuals. Assay: immunoSEQ multiplex PCR; the TCRdb copy retains only in-frame clones and omits some. This sample has some 1 million clones, with about 77% found just once. This clonotype was sampled from a man younger than 30 in good health. What was sequenced was memory CD4+ T cells sorted from blood. Subset: CD45RA-negative fraction.

The chain's CDR3 is CASSQGAVWGRDEKLFF. DNA for the CDR3: TGTGCCAGCAGCCAAGGGGCGGTGTGGGGAAGGGATGAAAAACTGTTTTTT. The rearrangement links TRBV14 to TRBJ1-4; D is undetermined. V shed 1 base and J shed 6 bases, with 18 bases lying between them. From germline, CDR1 is SGHDN and CDR2 FVKESK. This CDR3 has 17 residues.